A few counts support the clone carrying this TCR delta chain. Its antigen is not known. Alphabeta T cells were depleted, then CD3+ Vdelta1+ Vdelta2- thymocytes were FACS-sorted. Sequences come from RNA converted to cDNA by reverse transcription. The CDR3 regions were amplified by multiplex PCR from V-gene primers to a constant-region primer. TCRdb re-processed the multiplex PCR reads via CATT. The repertoire has some 25,000 delta-chain clones, 7.4% of them found once; the top ten carry about 1%. V lost 10 bases to trimming and J lost 0 bases; unmatched junction nucleotides: 17. This CDR3 spans 18 amino acids. Germline V gives CDR1 TSWWSYY, CDR2 QGS. The sample originates from a study of Vδ1+ human thymocytes. Whole-study results and caveats: Unlike peripheral blood Vdelta1+ controls, thymic delta-chain sequences included approximately 21% Vdelta2 and few Vdelta3. In the thymus, TRG and TRD repertoires looked highly polyclonal with Gaussian CDR3 lengths.

Sequenced: Vdelta1+ gamma-delta thymocytes from the thymus. Sample subset: FACS-sorted CD3+ TCRalphabeta- TCRVdelta1+ TCRVdelta2- thymocytes. The origin of this receptor is a girl less than two years old who had congenital heart surgery. The chain combines TRDV1 with TRDJ1, with 10 bases aligning to TRDD3. CDR3 coding DNA: TGTGCTCAACAGGACCGTGGGGGATACCCTTCGTACACCGATAAACTCATCTTT. As protein: CAQQDRGGYPSYTDKLIF.